These T cell receptor beta chains were read from a single sample in a study of blood T cell repertoires in COVID-19. Data came from immunoSEQ multiplex PCR; TCRdb stores just in-frame clones and leaves some out. The sample has some 180,000 clones; 85% are singletons. The sample taken for sequencing was peripheral blood. The receptors stem from a woman between 55 and 75 years old with acute or convalescent COVID-19. The CDR3 runs from the conserved cysteine through the conserved F or W. The D gene is left open where the match is weak. Size tells how often a clone was seen (once, few, many) or the class of an expanded clone, and some rows leave it out.

len: 15
j_gene: TRBJ1-1
v_gene: TRBV3-1/TRBV3-2
abundance: NA
d_gene: NA
CDR3aa: CASSLRGGRSTEAFF
CDR3nt: TGTGCCAGCAGCCTGAGGGGGGGGCGCAGTACTGAAGCTTTCTTT

len: 11
j_gene: TRBJ1-4
v_gene: TRBV20-1
abundance: NA
d_gene: NA
CDR3aa: CSASREEKLFF
CDR3nt: TGCAGTGCTAGTCGGGAGGAAAAACTGTTTTTT

len: 14
j_gene: TRBJ1-1
v_gene: TRBV5-1
abundance: NA
d_gene: TRBD1
CDR3aa: CASSSITGATEAFF
CDR3nt: TGCGCCAGCAGCTCTATTACAGGGGCCACTGAAGCTTTCTTT

len: 15
j_gene: TRBJ2-7
v_gene: TRBV7-8
abundance: NA
d_gene: NA
CDR3aa: CASSLAFRGGYEQYF
CDR3nt: TGTGCCAGCAGCTTAGCGTTCAGGGGCGGTTACGAGCAGTACTTC

len: 16
j_gene: TRBJ1-2
v_gene: TRBV2
abundance: NA
d_gene: TRBD1
CDR3aa: CASSRTGVGANYGYTF
CDR3nt: TGTGCCAGCAGTAGGACAGGGGTAGGAGCTAACTATGGCTACACCTTC

len: 14
j_gene: TRBJ2-7
v_gene: TRBV27
abundance: NA
d_gene: TRBD1
CDR3aa: CASSLSGQSYEQYF
CDR3nt: TGTGCCAGCAGTTTATCGGGACAGTCCTACGAGCAGTACTTC

len: 14
j_gene: TRBJ2-4
v_gene: TRBV18
abundance: NA
d_gene: NA
CDR3aa: CASSSTGGVTIQYF
CDR3nt: TGTGCCAGCTCATCGACAGGTGGGGTCACCATTCAGTACTTC

len: 16
j_gene: TRBJ1-3
v_gene: TRBV3-1/TRBV3-2
abundance: NA
d_gene: NA
CDR3aa: CASSHPGSYSGNTIYF
CDR3nt: TGTGCCAGCAGCCATCCAGGGTCCTACTCTGGAAACACCATATATTTT

len: 15
j_gene: TRBJ1-1
v_gene: TRBV9
abundance: NA
d_gene: NA
CDR3aa: CASSFLGGPGTEAFF
CDR3nt: TGTGCCAGCAGCTTCCTCGGGGGACCGGGGACTGAAGCTTTCTTT

len: 14
j_gene: TRBJ1-5
v_gene: TRBV28
abundance: NA
d_gene: TRBD1
CDR3aa: CASSSGTVNQPQHF
CDR3nt: TGTGCCAGCAGCTCCGGGACAGTTAATCAGCCCCAGCATTTT

len: 11
j_gene: TRBJ2-1
v_gene: TRBV6-5
abundance: NA
d_gene: NA
CDR3aa: CASSQYNEQFF
CDR3nt: TGTGCCAGCAGTCAGTACAATGAGCAGTTCTTC

len: 15
j_gene: TRBJ1-2
v_gene: TRBV7-2
abundance: NA
d_gene: NA
CDR3aa: CASSLVGPGEYGYTF
CDR3nt: TGTGCCAGCAGCTTGGTAGGGCCGGGAGAATATGGCTACACCTTC

len: 12
j_gene: TRBJ1-1
v_gene: TRBV30
abundance: NA
d_gene: NA
CDR3aa: CAWSVLGQRAFF
CDR3nt: TGTGCCTGGAGTGTACTCGGACAGCGGGCTTTCTTT

len: 14
j_gene: TRBJ2-1
v_gene: TRBV6-5
abundance: few
d_gene: TRBD2
CDR3aa: CASTAGTSYNEQFF
CDR3nt: TGTGCCAGCACCGCCGGGACTAGCTACAATGAGCAGTTCTTC

len: 15
j_gene: TRBJ1-2
v_gene: TRBV3-1/TRBV3-2
abundance: NA
d_gene: NA
CDR3aa: CASSQGWRESYGYTF
CDR3nt: TGTGCCAGCAGCCAAGGGTGGCGGGAATCCTATGGCTACACCTTC

len: 12
j_gene: TRBJ2-2
v_gene: TRBV11-1
abundance: NA
d_gene: NA
CDR3aa: CASSFSSGELFF
CDR3nt: TGTGCCAGCAGCTTTAGTAGTGGGGAGCTGTTTTTT

len: 13
j_gene: TRBJ1-6
v_gene: TRBV11-2
abundance: NA
d_gene: NA
CDR3aa: CASSAAGDSPLHF
CDR3nt: TGTGCCAGCAGTGCTGCCGGGGATTCACCCCTCCACTTT

len: 13
j_gene: TRBJ1-1
v_gene: TRBV9
abundance: NA
d_gene: NA
CDR3aa: CASSVSHGTEAFF
CDR3nt: TGTGCCAGCAGCGTATCTCACGGCACTGAAGCTTTCTTT

len: 11
j_gene: TRBJ1-3
v_gene: TRBV30
abundance: NA
d_gene: TRBD1
CDR3aa: CAWRDRGTIYF
CDR3nt: TGTGCCTGGAGAGACAGGGGGACCATATATTTT

len: 18
j_gene: TRBJ2-2
v_gene: TRBV24-1
abundance: few
d_gene: TRBD1
CDR3aa: CATSDPLGTGIGTGELFF
CDR3nt: TGTGCCACCAGTGATCCCCTGGGGACAGGGATCGGCACCGGGGAGCTGTTTTTT

len: 15
j_gene: TRBJ2-1
v_gene: TRBV7-2
abundance: NA
d_gene: TRBD2
CDR3aa: CASSLAGGLFYEQFF
CDR3nt: TGTGCCAGCAGCCTCGCGGGAGGGCTGTTCTATGAGCAGTTCTTC

len: 13
j_gene: TRBJ2-4
v_gene: TRBV6-5
abundance: NA
d_gene: TRBD2
CDR3aa: CASRGGGENIQYF
CDR3nt: TGTGCCAGCAGGGGGGGAGGGGAAAACATTCAGTACTTC

len: 17
j_gene: TRBJ1-5
v_gene: TRBV19
abundance: NA
d_gene: NA
CDR3aa: CASSIDPGVGSNQPQHF
CDR3nt: TGTGCCAGTAGTATAGATCCCGGGGTTGGGAGCAATCAGCCCCAGCATTTT

len: 17
j_gene: TRBJ2-1
v_gene: TRBV11-2
abundance: NA
d_gene: TRBD2
CDR3aa: CASSSQRWTSGSNEQFF
CDR3nt: TGTGCCAGCAGCTCACAGCGGTGGACTAGCGGGAGTAATGAGCAGTTCTTC

len: 17
j_gene: TRBJ2-7
v_gene: TRBV11-2
abundance: NA
d_gene: TRBD2
CDR3aa: CASSLDGFRAGVHEQYF
CDR3nt: TGTGCCAGCAGCTTAGATGGGTTCCGAGCGGGGGTCCACGAGCAGTACTTC

len: 13
j_gene: TRBJ2-7
v_gene: TRBV10-3
abundance: NA
d_gene: NA
CDR3aa: CAISPGEPWEQYF
CDR3nt: TGTGCCATCAGTCCGGGAGAGCCCTGGGAGCAGTACTTC

len: 17
j_gene: TRBJ1-3
v_gene: TRBV9
abundance: NA
d_gene: TRBD1
CDR3aa: CASSASDRLLSGNTIYF
CDR3nt: TGTGCCAGCAGCGCCTCGGACAGGCTTCTATCGGGAAACACCATATATTTT

len: 14
j_gene: TRBJ1-5
v_gene: TRBV19
abundance: NA
d_gene: NA
CDR3aa: CASRLREPNQPQHF
CDR3nt: TGTGCCAGTAGGCTCCGGGAGCCCAATCAGCCCCAGCATTTT

len: 13
j_gene: TRBJ1-2
v_gene: TRBV14
abundance: NA
d_gene: NA
CDR3aa: CASSQVVSPGYTF
CDR3nt: TGTGCCAGCAGCCAAGTCGTTAGCCCTGGCTACACCTTC

len: 13
j_gene: TRBJ2-7
v_gene: TRBV27
abundance: NA
d_gene: NA
CDR3aa: CASSPMPGGEQYF
CDR3nt: TGTGCCAGCAGTCCAATGCCGGGTGGAGAGCAGTACTTC

len: 16
j_gene: TRBJ2-5
v_gene: TRBV3-1/TRBV3-2
abundance: NA
d_gene: TRBD2
CDR3aa: CASSQGGAGVLETQYF
CDR3nt: TGTGCCAGCAGCCAAGGCGGAGCGGGAGTACTAGAGACCCAGTACTTC

len: 14
j_gene: TRBJ2-5
v_gene: TRBV11-2
abundance: NA
d_gene: NA
CDR3aa: CASSLTRGGETQYF
CDR3nt: TGTGCCAGCAGCTTAACTAGGGGGGGAGAGACCCAGTACTTC

len: 17
j_gene: TRBJ2-3
v_gene: TRBV7-8
abundance: NA
d_gene: TRBD2
CDR3aa: CASSWGGLAGLTDTQYF
CDR3nt: TGTGCCAGCAGCTGGGGGGGACTAGCGGGACTCACAGATACGCAGTATTTT

len: 16
j_gene: TRBJ1-2
v_gene: TRBV6-5
abundance: NA
d_gene: TRBD1
CDR3aa: CASSYDSGQGVVGYTF
CDR3nt: TGTGCCAGCAGTTACGACTCGGGACAGGGGGTTGTTGGCTACACCTTC

len: 15
j_gene: TRBJ2-2
v_gene: TRBV29-1
abundance: NA
d_gene: NA
CDR3aa: CSVTTATLNTGELFF
CDR3nt: TGCAGCGTTACAACAGCAACCTTGAACACCGGGGAGCTGTTTTTT

len: 17
j_gene: TRBJ2-2
v_gene: TRBV6-1
abundance: NA
d_gene: NA
CDR3aa: CASSEVAGALNTGELFF
CDR3nt: TGTGCCAGCAGTGAAGTGGCAGGGGCTTTGAACACCGGGGAGCTGTTTTTT

len: 15
j_gene: TRBJ2-7
v_gene: TRBV5-1
abundance: NA
d_gene: TRBD2
CDR3aa: CASSLGLAGNYEQYF
CDR3nt: TGCGCCAGCAGCTTGGGACTAGCGGGCAACTACGAGCAGTACTTC

len: 16
j_gene: TRBJ2-2
v_gene: TRBV3-1/TRBV3-2
abundance: NA
d_gene: TRBD1
CDR3aa: CASSQRRQGWSGELFF
CDR3nt: TGTGCCAGCAGCCAAAGGCGACAGGGGTGGAGCGGGGAGCTGTTTTTT

len: 14
j_gene: TRBJ1-1
v_gene: TRBV28
abundance: NA
d_gene: TRBD1
CDR3aa: CASRSGQGHTEAFF
CDR3nt: TGTGCCAGCAGGTCGGGACAGGGGCACACTGAAGCTTTCTTT

len: 16
j_gene: TRBJ1-2
v_gene: TRBV18
abundance: NA
d_gene: TRBD1
CDR3aa: CASSPPNRGGGYGYTF
CDR3nt: TGTGCCAGCTCACCACCGAACAGGGGTGGTGGTTATGGCTACACCTTC

len: 15
j_gene: TRBJ1-1
v_gene: TRBV7-8
abundance: NA
d_gene: TRBD1
CDR3aa: CASSGRTGTNTEAFF
CDR3nt: TGTGCCAGCAGCGGTAGGACAGGGACAAACACTGAAGCTTTCTTT

len: 15
j_gene: TRBJ2-1
v_gene: TRBV4-1
abundance: NA
d_gene: NA
CDR3aa: CASSQVGFSYNEQFF
CDR3nt: TGCGCCAGCAGCCAAGTGGGCTTCTCCTACAATGAGCAGTTCTTC

len: 12
j_gene: TRBJ1-2
v_gene: TRBV5-4
abundance: NA
d_gene: NA
CDR3aa: CASSPGNSGYTF
CDR3nt: TGTGCCAGCAGCCCCGGGAACAGTGGCTACACCTTC

len: 18
j_gene: TRBJ1-2
v_gene: TRBV7-8
abundance: few
d_gene: TRBD1
CDR3aa: CASSLRLTGGAEDYGYTF
CDR3nt: TGTGCCAGCAGCCTTCGACTGACAGGGGGTGCCGAGGACTATGGCTACACCTTC

len: 16
j_gene: TRBJ1-1
v_gene: TRBV18
abundance: NA
d_gene: TRBD1
CDR3aa: CASSPPRGQGGTEAFF
CDR3nt: TGTGCCAGCTCACCGCCGAGGGGGCAGGGGGGCACTGAAGCTTTCTTT

len: 16
j_gene: TRBJ2-5
v_gene: TRBV28
abundance: NA
d_gene: NA
CDR3aa: CASSLAWADHRETQYF
CDR3nt: TGTGCCAGCAGTTTAGCCTGGGCCGACCACCGGGAGACCCAGTACTTC